The T cell receptor beta chain described here comes from a study of molecular identifiers for immune sequencing clone quantification. This clonotype was seen ten or more times. What it binds is unknown. Bulk TCR libraries were made with methods that had been previously described and with listed TCR primers. TCRdb processed the PCR reads anew with MiXCR; each CDR3 protein has one entry. The sample comprises 460,000 or so distinct CDR3 sequences, about 22% of which are singletons, and roughly 0.81% rests with the top ten. Sorting captured naive CD8 T cells as CD8+CD4-CCR7+CD45RA+. Whole-study findings and limits: Clones above 20 RNA copies held over 98% of effector molecules, under 1% in naive cells. Same-barcode identical TCR molecules could make highly expanded clones look smaller than they are.

This TCR was recovered from a human donor in good health. Some libraries in this study had Jurkat cell RNA spiked in. Sample: naive CD8+ T cells from blood, with Jurkat cell RNA spiked in. Described subset: FACS-sorted CD8+CD4-CCR7+CD45RA+ naive T cells.

This chain's CDR3 is CASRPGLGLYEQYF. The CDR3 bases are TGTGCCAGCAGACCGGGACTAGGTCTCTACGAGCAGTACTTC. V is TRBV7-9 and J is TRBJ2-7; TRBD2 aligns across 8 bases. The CDR3 is made up of 14 amino acids. CDR1 is SEHNR and CDR2 is FQNEAQ in the germline V gene (reference sequence). The V segment lost 6 bases and the J segment 3 bases; nucleotides outside the gene matches: 7.